These 7 T cell receptor beta chains were sequenced from one sample in a study of T cell repertoires in aging, cancer and after chemotherapy. A mixed TRB-A/B primer pool amplified rearranged TRB by multiplex touch-down PCR. From the multiplex PCR reads, TCRdb called clonotypes with MiXCR, one entry per CDR3 protein. The data hold some 2,200 distinct CDR3 sequences, with under 25% observed a single time. Amplification of TCR beta used genomic DNA extracted from peripheral blood. The material sequenced was blood. The receptors here all came from a human donor with a blood cancer.

By share of the sample, this clonotype is medium-sized. The gene calls are TRBV12-3 or TRBV12-4 and TRBJ2-1; no firm D call. V was shortened by 1 base and J by 6 bases, with 10 bases between the two germline ends. The CDR3 consists of 14 residues. CDR3 in DNA: TGTGCCAGCAGTTTAGTCAGTAGCTCCAATGAGCAGTTCTTC. It specifies CASSLVSSSNEQFF.

By sample fraction, this clonotype is medium-sized. The chain's CDR3 is CASSLFARLTYSYNSPLHF. CDR3 DNA: TGTGCCAGCAGTTTATTTGCCCGGTTGACCTACTCCTATAATTCACCCCTCCACTTT. This chain joins TRBV27 and TRBJ1-6; D uncertain. V dropped 1 base and J dropped 0 bases, with 16 bases sitting between them. This CDR3 region has 19 residues. Germline V CDR1 and CDR2: MNHEY, SMNVEV (reference sequence).

This clonotype was seen a few times. The V and J genes are TRBV27 and TRBJ1-5, with a tentative D call TRBD1 (5 bases). The CDR3 has 19 residues. V was cut by 2 bases and J by 0 bases, with 20 bases left in between. Germline CDR1 is MNHEY and CDR2 is SMNVEV (reference sequence). DNA for the CDR3: TGTGCCAGCAGTTTAAAGTGGGACCTCACCGTGGATAGCAATCAGCCCCAGCATTTT. It codes for CASSLKWDLTVDSNQPQHF.

With respect to this clonotype: A much larger clone sits a single nucleotide away, making a read error possible. The chain uses TRBV12-3 or TRBV12-4 and TRBJ2-7, with D hard to call. The CDR3 covers 13 residues. CDR3 nucleotide sequence: TGTGCCAGAAGTTTTGGAGCCACCTACGAGCAGTACTTC. Residues: CARSFGATYEQYF.

About this clonotype itself: The junction does not match germline at one end; this may be a read error. This chain joins TRBV5-1 and TRBJ1-4, with D possibly being TRBD1 (6 bases). Germline V gives CDR1 SGHRS, CDR2 YFSETQ. This CDR3 region has 12 residues. The CDR3 sequence: CASSSNKGGVYF. In nucleotides, the CDR3 is TGCGCCAGCAGCTCCAACAAGGGGGGCGTATATTTT.

This clonotype was counted a few times. V usage is TRBV11-3 and J usage is TRBJ2-7, with D perhaps matching TRBD1 (6 bases). Germline V gene lookup returns CDR1 SGHNT and CDR2 YENEEA. The CDR3 is 14 residues long. Trimming pared 5 bases from V and 1 base from J, leaving 12 bases between. The chain's CDR3 is CASSLTGQSYEQYF. CDR3 coding DNA: TGTGCCAGCAGCCTTACCGGACAGTCCTACGAGCAGTACTTC.

This clonotype counts as medium-sized (0.01 to 0.1%). V and J are TRBV6-5 and TRBJ2-2; 8 positions match TRBD1. Per the germline V gene, CDR1 is MNHEY and CDR2 is SVGAGI. The CDR3 runs to 17 residues. Losses at the gene ends were 4 bases for V and 4 bases for J; bases not matched to a gene: 11. The CDR3 spells CASSSLSRGLGTGELFF. CDR3 DNA: TGTGCCAGCAGTTCTCTTAGCAGGGGGCTAGGCACCGGGGAGCTGTTTTTT.